The 31 T cell receptor beta chains below were found in one sample sequenced in a study of low-dose radiotherapy and immunotherapy resistance in tumors. Priming of first-strand cDNA relied on TRAV- and TRBV-specific primers (covering alpha and beta chains). For amplifying TCRs, the PCR ran for about 19 cycles with Phusion, which was used together with a constant-region primer and the adapter on the V primers. From the reads, TCRdb called clonotypes with MiXCR, one entry per CDR3 protein. The sample carries just under 10,000 distinct CDR3 sequences, about two fifths recorded once. Every receptor here comes from a human donor with advanced metastatic prostate, ovarian, gallbladder or colorectal cancer (not recorded which). This table probably holds off-target reads from a library built for another chain.

The gene calls are TRBV20-1 and TRBJ1-5, with a tentative D call TRBD1 (5 bases). V was trimmed by 3 bases and J by 2 bases, leaving 11 bases between them. The CDR3 runs to 14 residues. Looked up from germline, CDR1 is DFQATT and CDR2 is SNEGSKA (reference sequence). This chain's CDR3 is CSASKGRGNQPQHF. The CDR3 bases are TGCAGTGCTAGCAAGGGGCGAGGCAATCAGCCCCAGCATTTT.

The chain joins TRBV29-1 to TRBJ2-1, with 8 bases that match TRBD2. The CDR3 sequence is 13 residues long. Germline trimming cut 1 base from V and 9 bases from J; bases unmatched to any gene: 5. Germline assignment: CDR1 SQVTM and CDR2 ANQGSEA. As DNA, the CDR3 is TGCAGCGTTGAAGCAGAGGGACTAGGTGAGCAGTTCTTC. It specifies CSVEAEGLGEQFF.

The chain links TRBV28 to TRBJ1-2; the D gene is possibly TRBD1 (6 bases). V gave up 5 bases and J gave up 6 bases, with 19 bases separating them. The CDR3 totals 15 residues. CDR1 and CDR2 (germline): MDHEN, SYDVKM. The CDR3 coding sequence is TGTGCCAGCAGTATTATCGAGGCGGGGGGCGATGGCTACACCTTC. Protein product: CASSIIEAGGDGYTF.

As concerns this clonotype: A read error may produce the germline difference seen at one junction end. The chain has TRBV5-3 and TRBJ1-6; unclear D gene. TRBV5-3 is an ORF for which the function is uncertain. The CDR3 consists of 15 residues. The CDR3 DNA is TGTGCCAGCAGCTTCTTACAGCCCGGATTTTCACCCCTCCACTTT. Translation gives CASSFLQPGFSPLHF.

This rearrangement joins TRBV4-1 to TRBJ1-1, with unresolved D. CDR1 and CDR2 from the germline V gene are MGHRA and YSYEKL. V was cut by 1 base and J by 6 bases, with 9 bases left in between. The CDR3 contains 13 residues. CDR3 sequence: CASSQGGLAEAFF. CDR3 bases: TGCGCCAGCAGCCAAGGGGGTTTGGCTGAAGCTTTCTTT.

The chain recombines TRBV4-3 with TRBJ1-1; D not certain. The V end lost 0 bases, the J end lost 7 bases, and 9 bases lay between the germline ends. Germline-derived CDR1 and CDR2 are LGHNA and YSLEER. The CDR3 sequence is 13 residues long. The CDR3 is CASSQDEAREAFF. The CDR3 DNA sequence: TGCGCCAGCAGCCAAGATGAGGCACGTGAAGCTTTCTTT.

This clonotype was detected a few times. The chain couples TRBV5-1 to TRBJ1-1; D remains unclear. Germline CDR1 and CDR2: SGHRS and YFSETQ. Trimming took off 4 bases at V and 0 bases at J, with 10 bases between the two ends. This CDR3 spans 14 amino acids. The CDR3 loop is CASSPGRLNTEAFF. DNA of the CDR3: TGCGCCAGCAGCCCCGGGAGACTGAACACTGAAGCTTTCTTT.

This clonotype was seen only a few times. V and J are TRBV29-1 and TRBJ2-3, with unresolved D. Germline CDR1 SQVTM, CDR2 ANQGSEA. The V and J ends lost 2 bases and 4 bases respectively, with 7 bases between them. There are 12 residues in the CDR3. The CDR3 DNA reads as TGCAGCGTTGAATTTTCCGCAGATACGCAGTATTTT. It yields the protein CSVEFSADTQYF.

The V gene is TRBV2, the J gene TRBJ2-7; 8 bases are shared with TRBD2. Germline V gene data show CDR1 as SNHLY and CDR2 as FYNNEI. V shed 5 bases and J 2 bases; nucleotides not matched to a gene: 8. CDR3 length: 15 residues. CDR3 sequence (DNA): TGTGCCAGCAGTTCATCGGGACTAGAAACCTACGAGCAGTACTTC. This codes for CASSSSGLETYEQYF.

The chain recombines TRBV14 with TRBJ1-2; D remains unclear. Trimming shortened V by 4 bases and J by 4 bases, and 13 bases separated the two germline ends. Germline V gene sequence: CDR1 SGHDN, CDR2 FVKESK. The CDR3 is 14 amino acids. CDR3 DNA: TGTGCCAGCAGCCCTACCGGCGGACTCTATGGCTACACCTTC. It yields the protein CASSPTGGLYGYTF.

The V call is TRBV5-8, the J call TRBJ2-2; unclear D gene. This CDR3 comprises 15 residues. Germline CDR1 is SGHTS and CDR2 is YDEGEE. Trimming pared 4 bases from V and 5 bases from J, leaving 15 bases between. CDR3 loop: CASSRDGLGTGELFF. CDR3 nucleotides: TGTGCCAGCAGCCGAGACGGGCTGGGTACCGGGGAGCTGTTTTTT.

This clonotype has just a few counts. The chain couples TRBV7-2 to TRBJ2-1, with TRBD2 matching over 8 bases. CDR1 and CDR2 from the germline V gene are SGHTA and FQGNSA. The CDR3 sequence is 19 residues long. The V gene end was trimmed by 1 base and the J gene end by 0 bases; junction bases not matched to a gene: 11. Here the CDR3 DNA reads TGTGCCAGCAGCTTAGGAGTAGCGGGGTTCTCCAGCTCCTACAATGAGCAGTTCTTC. Its protein is CASSLGVAGFSSSYNEQFF.

The chain couples TRBV28 to TRBJ2-7; D remains ambiguous. Trimming pared 7 bases from V and 6 bases from J, leaving 19 bases between. There are 14 residues in the CDR3. Germline V gives CDR1 MDHEN, CDR2 SYDVKM. CDR3 region: CASTLITMGGEQYF. CDR3 nucleotide sequence: TGTGCCAGCACCCTGATCACAATGGGCGGCGAGCAGTACTTC.

The chain recombines TRBV20-1 with TRBJ1-2, with D unclear. Germline V CDR1 and CDR2: DFQATT, SNEGSKA (reference sequence). With 3 bases removed from V and 7 bases from J, the gap between germline ends came to 6 bases. CDR3 size: 10 residues. CDR3 nucleotides: TGCAGTGCTAGTGTCTCTGGCTACACCTTC. Its protein is CSASVSGYTF.

This clonotype was picked up a small number of times. The rearrangement links TRBV29-1 to TRBJ2-1; possible D gene TRBD2, 5 bases. The V end was cut by 1 base, the J end by 11 bases, with 12 bases between. Germline values: CDR1 SQVTM, CDR2 ANQGSEA. CDR3 length equals 12 residues. This CDR3 reads CSVEVLALQQFF. The CDR3 DNA follows: TGCAGCGTTGAAGTCCTAGCACTGCAGCAGTTCTTC.

This clonotype was picked up one time. The chain combines TRBV30 with TRBJ1-5; D ambiguous. There are 14 residues in the CDR3. Germline CDR1 is GTSNPN and CDR2 is SVGIG (reference sequence). V lost 0 bases to trimming and J lost 1 base, with 7 bases between them. This chain's CDR3 is CAWSVPRSNQPQHF. Here the CDR3 DNA reads TGTGCCTGGAGTGTCCCACGGAGCAATCAGCCCCAGCATTTT.

The sample holds a few counts of this clonotype. This chain connects TRBV4-1 to TRBJ2-5; D ambiguous. Germline V lookup: CDR1 MGHRA, CDR2 YSYEKL. The CDR3 runs to 17 residues. The V and J ends lost 0 bases and 5 bases respectively, with 19 bases between them. CDR3 sequence (DNA): TGCGCCAGCAGCCAAGATTTAAGGCAATACGCTGGGGAGACCCAGTACTTC. Its protein is CASSQDLRQYAGETQYF.

Regarding this clonotype: A read error may produce the germline difference seen at one junction end. V usage is TRBV19 and J usage is TRBJ2-3; 8 positions match TRBD1. The CDR3 spans 18 residues. Germline values: CDR1 LNHDA, CDR2 SQIVND (reference sequence). In DNA form, the CDR3 reads TGTGCCAGTAGTCTAGACCGACAGGGGAGCCCTAGCACAGATACGCAGTATTTT. Amino acids: CASSLDRQGSPSTDTQYF.

This clonotype was seen only a few times. CDR3 sequence: CSVVGEGYGYTF. The DNA of the CDR3 is TGCAGCGTTGTAGGGGAGGGCTATGGCTACACCTTC. This chain connects TRBV29-1 to TRBJ1-2; tentatively, D is TRBD1 (5 bases). The CDR3 extends over 12 amino acids. Trimming shortened V by 4 bases and J by 4 bases, and 10 bases separated the two germline ends. Germline values: CDR1 SQVTM, CDR2 ANQGSEA. The whole variable domain, filled in from reference TRBV29-1 and TRBJ1-2, reads SAVISQKPSRDICQRGTSLTIQCQVDSQVTMMFWYRQQPGQSLTLIATANQGSEATYESGFVIDKFPISRPNLTFSTLTVSNMSPEDSSIYLCSVVGEGYGYTFGSGTRLTVV.

This clonotype is labeled as medium-sized (0.01 to 0.1%). The J gene is TRBJ1-4, the V gene TRBV5-4, with 8 bases fitting TRBD1. V trimming: 4 bases; J trimming: 0 bases; junction bases outside the gene matches: 8. The CDR3 contains 17 residues. Germline lookup yields CDR1 SGHNT and CDR2 YYREEE (reference sequence). Here the CDR3 reads CASSRGQGPATNEKLFF. The CDR3 DNA reads TGTGCCAGCAGCCGCGGACAGGGCCCTGCAACTAATGAAAAACTGTTTTTT.

This clonotype is classed as medium-sized. The chain combines TRBV28 with TRBJ2-7; 7 nucleotides agree with TRBD2. The CDR3 has 14 residues. V trimming: 5 bases; J trimming: 8 bases; junction bases outside the gene matches: 12. CDR1 MDHEN and CDR2 SYDVKM come from the germline V gene. The CDR3 loop reads CASSRSAGRAKQYF. The CDR3 bases are TGTGCCAGCAGTCGAAGCGCGGGGAGGGCAAAGCAGTACTTC. The variable domain in full, completed from reference TRBV28 and TRBJ2-7, reads DVKVTQSSRYLVKRTGEKVFLECVQDMDHENMFWYRQDPGLGLRLIYFSYDVKMKEKGDIPEGYSVSREKKERFSLILESASTNQTSMYLCASSRSAGRAKQYFGPGTRLTVT.

The V call is TRBV7-8, the J call TRBJ2-1; 7 nucleotides match TRBD2. The CDR3 is 18 amino acids. V gave up 5 bases and J gave up 5 bases; unmatched junction bases: 18. In germline, CDR1 is SGHVS, CDR2 FQNEAQ. The CDR3 loop is CASSPWQPRASGNNEQFF. CDR3 DNA: TGTGCCAGCAGCCCATGGCAGCCCCGGGCTAGCGGTAACAATGAGCAGTTCTTC.

The CDR3 is CATISGTNNEQFF. CDR3 bases: TGTGCCACCATTTCCGGGACTAACAATGAGCAGTTCTTC. The chain employs TRBV28 and TRBJ2-1; 7 bases agree with TRBD2. With V trimmed by 10 bases and J by 5 bases, 8 bases remained unmatched. This CDR3 region has 13 residues. CDR1 MDHEN and CDR2 SYDVKM come from the germline V gene.

This rearrangement joins TRBV11-2 to TRBJ2-1; D remains unclear. The V end lost 4 bases, the J end lost 0 bases, and 10 bases lay between the germline ends. Looked up from germline, CDR1 is SGHAT and CDR2 is FQNNGV. This CDR3 contains 15 residues. As DNA, the CDR3 is TGTGCCAGCAGCTCGGCTTCGAGCTCCTACAATGAGCAGTTCTTC. Translating gives CASSSASSSYNEQFF.

The sample holds a few counts of this clonotype. The chain carries TRBV6-6 and TRBJ1-2; 7 bases fit TRBD1. This CDR3 comprises 13 residues. Per the germline V gene, CDR1 is MNHNY and CDR2 is SVGAGI (reference sequence). After removal of 6 bases from V and 4 bases from J, the junction contained 5 bases not matched to a gene. The CDR3 here is CASRSGTAYGYTF. The CDR3 DNA reads as TGTGCCAGCAGGAGCGGGACAGCCTATGGCTACACCTTC.

The genes are TRBV20-1 and TRBJ1-2, with D maybe TRBD1 (5 bases). The CDR3 runs to 12 residues. Trimming left V 6 bases short and J 7 bases short, with 15 bases between. Germline-derived CDR1 and CDR2 are DFQATT and SNEGSKA (reference sequence). The CDR3 bases are TGCAGTGCCCCAGGTCAGGGAGGTGGCTACACCTTC. The encoded protein is CSAPGQGGGYTF.

This clonotype was recorded a few times. The chain has TRBV2 and TRBJ2-7; D is perhaps TRBD2 (6 bases). This CDR3 has 15 amino acids. V lost 3 bases to trimming and J lost 4 bases, with 16 bases between them. Looked up from germline, CDR1 is SNHLY and CDR2 is FYNNEI. The CDR3 coding sequence is TGTGCCAGCAGTGAGGGTCCTAGCGCAACATACGAGCAGTACTTC. It translates to CASSEGPSATYEQYF.

This chain joins TRBV6-5 and TRBJ1-2, with 7 bases fitting TRBD1. Germline V gives CDR1 MNHEY, CDR2 SVGAGI. V gave up 6 bases and J gave up 6 bases; unmatched junction bases: 10. This CDR3 region has 14 residues. CDR3 bases: TGTGCCAGCAGGAAGACCGGGACAGCCCATGGCTACACCTTC. This translates into CASRKTGTAHGYTF.

The DNA for the CDR3 is TGTGCCAGCATGGAACAGCGGGGAGGCACAGATACGCAGTATTTT. This translates into CASMEQRGGTDTQYF. The rearrangement uses TRBV2 and TRBJ2-3; TRBD2 matches 7 bases. With 7 bases clipped from V and 1 base from J, the junction kept 8 bases outside the gene matches. The CDR3 is 15 amino acids. The germline CDR1 and CDR2 sequences are SNHLY and FYNNEI.

This clonotype was seen a handful of times. CDR3 coding DNA: TGTGCCAGTAGTATAGATTGGGGGGAGGACTCCTACAATGAGCAGTTCTTC. Its protein is CASSIDWGEDSYNEQFF. J is TRBJ2-1 and V is TRBV19, with D maybe TRBD2 (6 bases). The CDR3 has 17 amino acids. The V end was cut by 0 bases, the J end by 0 bases, with 12 bases between. CDR1 is LNHDA, CDR2 SQIVND, per germline (reference sequence).

The genes are TRBV10-2 and TRBJ2-7, with D possibly matching TRBD2 (6 bases). The germline V gene has CDR1 WSHSY and CDR2 SAAADI. The V gene lost 7 bases and the J gene lost 6 bases, with 10 bases spanning the gap. The CDR3 extends over 11 amino acids. In DNA, the CDR3 is TGCGCCAGCACCCGGGGAGGCGAGCAGTACTTC. Encoded protein: CASTRGGEQYF.